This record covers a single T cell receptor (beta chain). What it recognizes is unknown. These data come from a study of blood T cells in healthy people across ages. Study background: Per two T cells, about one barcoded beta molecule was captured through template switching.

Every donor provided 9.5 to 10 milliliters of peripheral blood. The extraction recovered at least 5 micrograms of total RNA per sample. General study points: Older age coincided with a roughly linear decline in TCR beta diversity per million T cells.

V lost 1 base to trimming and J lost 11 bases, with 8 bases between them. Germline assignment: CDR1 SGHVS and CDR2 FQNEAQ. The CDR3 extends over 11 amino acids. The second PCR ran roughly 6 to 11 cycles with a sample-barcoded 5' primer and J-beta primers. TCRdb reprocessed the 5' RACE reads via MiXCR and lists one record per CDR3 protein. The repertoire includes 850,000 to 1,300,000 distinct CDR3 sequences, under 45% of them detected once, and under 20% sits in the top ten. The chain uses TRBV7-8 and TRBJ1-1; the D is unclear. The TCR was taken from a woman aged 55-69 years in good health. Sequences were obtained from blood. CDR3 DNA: TGTGCCAGCAGCTTAGGGGCGACCGCTTTCTTT. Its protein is CASSLGATAFF.